The clone carrying this T cell receptor (beta chain) has a handful of counts. The antigen remains undetermined. The sample comes from a study of blood T cells in healthy people across ages. Study results and caveats: Across the age range, TCR beta diversity per million T cells fell in a roughly linear way.

Alongside a J-beta primer mix, a sample-barcoded 5' primer served in a second PCR lasting about 6 to 11 cycles. MiXCR, run by TCRdb on the 5' RACE reads, gives a single entry per CDR3 protein. Of approximately 2,000,000 distinct CDR3 sequences listed, about two fifths were seen once; the top ten hold 23%. The CDR3 covers 13 residues. With V trimmed by 4 bases and J by 8 bases, 8 bases remained unmatched. The V gene's germline CDR1 is SGHRS and CDR2 YFSETQ. The origin of this receptor is a human donor in good health. The rearrangement joins TRBV5-1 to TRBJ1-2, with 7 bases aligning to TRBD1. Specimen: blood. CDR3 amino acids: CASSPGQAGGYTF. The CDR3 DNA reads TGCGCCAGCAGCCCAGGACAGGCGGGCGGCTACACCTTC.